The 14 T cell receptor beta chains below come from one sample, sequenced in a study of CD8 T cells in ankylosing spondylitis. MiXCR, applied by TCRdb to the 5' RACE reads, yields one record per CDR3 protein. The profile shows about 140,000 distinct CDR3 sequences, 7% to 8% of them singletons. Material for sequencing was blood, either unsorted or a sorted T cell fraction (not recorded which). These TCRs come from a female donor with ankylosing spondylitis or in good health (not recorded which).

This clonotype was detected ten times or more. The CDR3, as DNA: TGTGCCAGCAGCCAGGACCCGGACGGTCGCAATCAGCCCCAGCATTTT. This encodes CASSQDPDGRNQPQHF. The rearrangement uses TRBV4-2 and TRBJ1-5; no clear D. Germline CDR1 LGHNA, CDR2 YNFKEQ. The CDR3 runs 16 residues. Trimming removed 3 bases at V and 2 bases at J, with 14 bases between.

This clonotype was picked up many times. The chain links TRBV6-1 to TRBJ1-1; 9 nucleotides line up with TRBD1. CDR3 length: 15 amino acids. Losses at the gene ends were 5 bases for V and 5 bases for J; bases not matched to a gene: 9. The germline CDR1 and CDR2 sequences are MNHNS and SASEGT. As DNA, the CDR3 is TGTGCCAGCAGTATCACAGGGGGCGCAAAGACTGAAGCTTTCTTT. It is translated as CASSITGGAKTEAFF.

This clonotype was picked up many times. This chain links TRBV12-5 with TRBJ1-2, with D perhaps TRBD1 (5 bases). The CDR3 is 13 amino acids. Between the trimmed V and J ends, which lost 3 bases and 7 bases, there was a span of 12 bases. Germline values: CDR1 LGHNT, CDR2 FRNRAP. The CDR3 region is CASGLAQGSGYTF. The CDR3 nucleotides read TGTGCTAGTGGTTTAGCCCAGGGATCTGGCTACACCTTC.

This clonotype appeared many times. The chain uses TRBV28 and TRBJ1-2; D is perhaps TRBD1 (6 bases). Germline V gene sequence: CDR1 MDHEN, CDR2 SYDVKM. The CDR3 length is 15 residues. Trimming removed 6 bases at V and 7 bases at J, with 21 bases between. In DNA form, the CDR3 reads TGTGCCAGCAGGGAGGGGGGAGAACGGGGGGCTGGCTACACCTTC. Amino acids: CASREGGERGAGYTF.

This clonotype was picked up a small number of times. The chain links TRBV7-9 to TRBJ2-2; 7 nucleotides match TRBD1. The junction had 9 bases not matched to a gene; V was cut back by 6 bases and J by 2 bases. CDR1 is SEHNR and CDR2 is FQNEAQ in the germline V gene (reference sequence). CDR3 length: 16 residues. In DNA form, the CDR3 reads TGTGCCAGCAGTCGCCCGACAGGGTTAAACACCGGGGAGCTGTTTTTT. This codes for CASSRPTGLNTGELFF.

The sample holds many counts of this clonotype. Germline is not matched at one junction end, which may reflect a read error. The J gene is TRBJ1-3, the V gene TRBV6-5; 10 nucleotides agree with TRBD1. The germline V gene encodes CDR1 MNHEY and CDR2 SVGAGI. The CDR3 covers 16 residues. The CDR3 sequence: CASSYAGTGVGSTIYF. The CDR3 DNA reads TGTGCCAGCAGTTACGCCGGGACAGGGGTAGGAAGCACCATATATTTT.

This clonotype appeared many times. The CDR3 DNA sequence: TGCGCCAGCAGCTTGGGGCAGGGAACTAACTATGGCTACACCTTC. It translates to CASSLGQGTNYGYTF. The chain recombines TRBV5-1 with TRBJ1-2; D is perhaps TRBD1 (5 bases). Germline V CDR1 and CDR2: SGHRS, YFSETQ. The CDR3 runs 15 residues. V dropped 0 bases and J dropped 0 bases, with 9 bases sitting between them.

This clonotype turned up a few times. J is TRBJ2-1 and V is TRBV7-2; weak D call: TRBD1 (6 bases). The CDR3 extends over 17 amino acids. Germline CDR1 is SGHTA and CDR2 is FQGNSA. V lost 4 bases and J lost 0, with 16 bases in between. The CDR3 sequence is CASSSPPTGFSYNEQFF. The CDR3 nucleotides read TGTGCCAGCAGCTCCCCACCGACAGGTTTCTCCTACAATGAGCAGTTCTTC.

This clonotype came up many times. The V call is TRBV5-1, the J call TRBJ2-7, with TRBD1 identical over 7 bases. From germline, CDR1 is SGHRS and CDR2 YFSETQ. The CDR3 loop spans 13 amino acids. V dropped 4 bases and J dropped 3; count of bases not matched to a gene: 4. This chain's CDR3 is CASSPGQNYEQYF. In nucleotides, the CDR3 is TGCGCCAGCAGCCCGGGACAGAACTACGAGCAGTACTTC.

This clonotype showed up many times. The chain recombines TRBV15 with TRBJ2-1; D not certain. V was trimmed by 1 base and J by 3 bases, leaving 7 bases between them. CDR3 length equals 14 residues. The germline gives CDR1 LNHNV, CDR2 YYDKDF (reference sequence). The CDR3 region has the DNA TGTGCCACCAGCAGAGGATCTCTCTACAATGAGCAGTTCTTC. Residues: CATSRGSLYNEQFF.

This clonotype was counted only a few times. The chain joins TRBV16 to TRBJ1-3; D gene unclear. Germline V gives CDR1 KGHSY, CDR2 FQNENV. The CDR3 runs to 16 residues. V dropped 0 bases and J dropped 0 bases, with 9 bases sitting between them. CDR3 DNA sequence: TGTGCCAGCAGCCAATCCCCCGGATTCTCTGGAAACACCATATATTTT. Translation: CASSQSPGFSGNTIYF.

Many counts were recorded for this clonotype. V gene TRBV20-1 combines with J gene TRBJ2-2; TRBD1 might be the D (6 bases). Germline loops: CDR1 DFQATT, CDR2 SNEGSKA (reference sequence). The CDR3 extends over 16 amino acids. Trimming left V 0 bases short and J 7 bases short, with 18 bases between. CDR3 nucleotide sequence: TGCAGTGCTAGAGATGCCCAGGGGCTGTGGCACGGGGAGCTGTTTTTT. This codes for CSARDAQGLWHGELFF.

This clonotype occurred many times. V and J are TRBV5-1 and TRBJ1-1; maybe TRBD1 (5 bases). CDR3 size: 15 residues. V lost 1 base and J 2 bases, leaving 12 bases between the germline ends. Germline V lookup: CDR1 SGHRS, CDR2 YFSETQ. CDR3 sequence (DNA): TGCGCCAGCAGCTTGACAGGTCCCACTAACACTGAAGCTTTCTTT. Translated, it gives CASSLTGPTNTEAFF.

This clonotype was observed at least ten times. The rearrangement joins TRBV11-3 to TRBJ1-4, with TRBD1 matching over 8 bases. Germline V gene sequence: CDR1 SGHNT, CDR2 YENEEA. The CDR3 spans 19 residues. Trimming at V came to 5 bases and at J to 2 bases, leaving 16 bases not matched to a gene. The CDR3: CASSPGQGGVFGTNEKLFF. The CDR3 DNA sequence: TGTGCCAGCAGCCCAGGACAGGGTGGCGTATTCGGGACTAATGAAAAACTGTTTTTT. Filled out from reference TRBV11-3 and TRBJ1-4, the complete variable domain reads EAGVVQSPRYKIIEKKQPVAFWCNPISGHNTLYWYLQNLGQGPELLIRYENEEAVDDSQLPKDRFSAERLKGVDSTLKIQPAELGDSAVYLCASSPGQGGVFGTNEKLFFGSGTQLSVL.